The rows below give T cell receptor beta chains drawn from one sample of a study of blood T cell repertoires in COVID-19. Profiled with immunoSEQ multiplex PCR; TCRdb holds only in-frame clones, not every one. The table has approximately 320,000 clones, roughly 89% seen once. Sequenced sample: peripheral blood. Source of these receptors: a woman aged 25 to 39 with COVID-19, enrolled during active disease. The CDR3 runs from the conserved cysteine through the conserved F or W. Fields, in order: CDR3 protein, V gene, D gene, J gene. A D gene is named only where the DNA matches it firmly.

CDR3 protein: CASSLGLFVRPSDVLTF
V gene: TRBV5-6
D gene: NA
J gene: TRBJ2-6

CDR3 protein: CASSSGTEAFF
V gene: TRBV19
D gene: NA
J gene: TRBJ1-1

CDR3 protein: CASSQETGGFSGNTIYF
V gene: TRBV4-1
D gene: TRBD1
J gene: TRBJ1-3

CDR3 protein: CASSLDSRQLEGNTIYF
V gene: TRBV7-6
D gene: NA
J gene: TRBJ1-3

CDR3 protein: CASSAHRGAGQETQYF
V gene: TRBV7-8
D gene: TRBD1
J gene: TRBJ2-5

CDR3 protein: CASSLDRNQPQHF
V gene: TRBV5-1
D gene: NA
J gene: TRBJ1-5

CDR3 protein: CASSLIGQDYNEQFF
V gene: TRBV11-2
D gene: TRBD1
J gene: TRBJ2-1

CDR3 protein: CASSQGVPRGLGNTIYF
V gene: TRBV4-1
D gene: NA
J gene: TRBJ1-3

CDR3 protein: CASSLRGSEQYF
V gene: TRBV12-3/TRBV12-4
D gene: NA
J gene: TRBJ2-7

CDR3 protein: CASRISGTGKSYTF
V gene: TRBV11-2
D gene: TRBD1
J gene: TRBJ1-2

CDR3 protein: CASSLGGRGGDEQYF
V gene: TRBV5-4
D gene: NA
J gene: TRBJ2-7

CDR3 protein: CASSLTGGYNGYTF
V gene: TRBV6-5
D gene: TRBD1
J gene: TRBJ1-2

CDR3 protein: CASSLGLAGGFEQYF
V gene: TRBV7-6
D gene: TRBD2
J gene: TRBJ2-7

CDR3 protein: CASSLLGSGQPQHF
V gene: TRBV5-4
D gene: NA
J gene: TRBJ1-5

CDR3 protein: CASSPGTGSTYEQYF
V gene: TRBV19
D gene: TRBD1
J gene: TRBJ2-7

CDR3 protein: CASSPDRDGGQWGYTF
V gene: TRBV11-2
D gene: TRBD1
J gene: TRBJ1-2

CDR3 protein: CASSPQGRDIQYF
V gene: TRBV18
D gene: NA
J gene: TRBJ2-4

CDR3 protein: CASSLYPGTEHYGYTF
V gene: TRBV11-2
D gene: TRBD1
J gene: TRBJ1-2

CDR3 protein: CASSVPLAGVRNEQFF
V gene: TRBV7-9
D gene: TRBD2
J gene: TRBJ2-1

CDR3 protein: CASSEVWGLNTGELFF
V gene: TRBV6-1
D gene: NA
J gene: TRBJ2-2

CDR3 protein: CASSPDRRYNEQFF
V gene: TRBV27
D gene: NA
J gene: TRBJ2-1

CDR3 protein: CASSPLSEQYF
V gene: TRBV6-5
D gene: NA
J gene: TRBJ2-7

CDR3 protein: CATSDSRAPVEKLFF
V gene: TRBV24-1
D gene: NA
J gene: TRBJ1-4

CDR3 protein: CASSHGGKDTQYF
V gene: TRBV12-3/TRBV12-4
D gene: TRBD2
J gene: TRBJ2-3

CDR3 protein: CASSLARGYGYTF
V gene: TRBV7-8
D gene: NA
J gene: TRBJ1-2

CDR3 protein: CASSPSRGNNSPLHF
V gene: TRBV3-1/TRBV3-2
D gene: NA
J gene: TRBJ1-6

CDR3 protein: CASSQVVQETQYF
V gene: TRBV4-1
D gene: NA
J gene: TRBJ2-5

CDR3 protein: CASSPRGAGGYTF
V gene: TRBV28
D gene: TRBD1
J gene: TRBJ1-2

CDR3 protein: CASSYSGTRNNEKLFF
V gene: TRBV9
D gene: NA
J gene: TRBJ1-4

CDR3 protein: CASSLGTGQFEPQHF
V gene: TRBV5-1
D gene: TRBD1
J gene: TRBJ1-5

CDR3 protein: CASSIVTRGGPYNEQFF
V gene: TRBV19
D gene: TRBD2
J gene: TRBJ2-1

CDR3 protein: CASSQDGTGGDLHQPQHF
V gene: TRBV4-1
D gene: TRBD1
J gene: TRBJ1-5

CDR3 protein: CASRAMNTEAFF
V gene: TRBV19
D gene: NA
J gene: TRBJ1-1

CDR3 protein: CASSAGTQYEQYF
V gene: TRBV9
D gene: NA
J gene: TRBJ2-7

CDR3 protein: CASSSHFQETQYF
V gene: TRBV6-5
D gene: NA
J gene: TRBJ2-5

CDR3 protein: CASSLQRTAPYGYTF
V gene: TRBV6-5
D gene: NA
J gene: TRBJ1-2

CDR3 protein: CASSLSPYGNTIYF
V gene: TRBV7-2
D gene: NA
J gene: TRBJ1-3

CDR3 protein: CASSSPGLAGVDEQFF
V gene: TRBV5-5
D gene: TRBD2
J gene: TRBJ2-1

CDR3 protein: CASSPRTEHYEQYF
V gene: TRBV5-5
D gene: NA
J gene: TRBJ2-7

CDR3 protein: CASSPAQGGRWTEAFF
V gene: TRBV5-1
D gene: NA
J gene: TRBJ1-1

CDR3 protein: CASTPPGDSHKYF
V gene: TRBV2
D gene: NA
J gene: TRBJ2-3

CDR3 protein: CASSSRTGVLNEQFF
V gene: TRBV19
D gene: TRBD1
J gene: TRBJ2-1

CDR3 protein: CASSYPGVNYGYTF
V gene: TRBV6-2/TRBV6-3
D gene: NA
J gene: TRBJ1-2

CDR3 protein: CASSPQGGAEAFF
V gene: TRBV7-2
D gene: TRBD1
J gene: TRBJ1-1

CDR3 protein: CASSEIQETQYF
V gene: TRBV6-6
D gene: NA
J gene: TRBJ2-5

CDR3 protein: CASSYLRGISEAFF
V gene: TRBV6-5
D gene: NA
J gene: TRBJ1-1

CDR3 protein: CASSSAGTPTYEKLFF
V gene: TRBV5-1
D gene: NA
J gene: TRBJ1-4

CDR3 protein: CASGTQDRVYEQYF
V gene: TRBV6-5
D gene: TRBD1
J gene: TRBJ2-7

CDR3 protein: CASRTFRDYSYNEQFF
V gene: TRBV10-1
D gene: NA
J gene: TRBJ2-1

CDR3 protein: CASSFGGTDTQYF
V gene: TRBV7-2
D gene: NA
J gene: TRBJ2-3

CDR3 protein: CASSYDWRGQPQHF
V gene: TRBV6-5
D gene: NA
J gene: TRBJ1-5

CDR3 protein: CASSPLSGGTDTQYF
V gene: TRBV5-1
D gene: TRBD2
J gene: TRBJ2-3

CDR3 protein: CASSNGVVGELFF
V gene: TRBV11-2
D gene: NA
J gene: TRBJ2-2

CDR3 protein: CASSSARRLEGSPNEQFF
V gene: TRBV7-9
D gene: NA
J gene: TRBJ2-1

CDR3 protein: CATSDSAIDTQYF
V gene: TRBV24-1
D gene: NA
J gene: TRBJ2-3